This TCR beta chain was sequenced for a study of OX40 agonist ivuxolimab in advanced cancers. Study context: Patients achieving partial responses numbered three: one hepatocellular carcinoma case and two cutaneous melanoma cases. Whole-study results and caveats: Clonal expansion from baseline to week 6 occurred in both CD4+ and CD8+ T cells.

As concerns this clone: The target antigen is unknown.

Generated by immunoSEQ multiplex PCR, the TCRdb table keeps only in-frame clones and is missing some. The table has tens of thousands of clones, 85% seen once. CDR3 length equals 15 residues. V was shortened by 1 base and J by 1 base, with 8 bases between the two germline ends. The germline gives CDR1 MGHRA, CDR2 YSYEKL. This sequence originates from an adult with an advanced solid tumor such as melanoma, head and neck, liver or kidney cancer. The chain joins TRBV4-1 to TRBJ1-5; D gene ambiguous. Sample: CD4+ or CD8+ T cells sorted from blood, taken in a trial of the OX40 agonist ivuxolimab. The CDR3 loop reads CASSQAVQSNQPQHF. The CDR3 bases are TGCGCCAGCAGCCAAGCGGTTCAGAGCAATCAGCCCCAGCATTTT.